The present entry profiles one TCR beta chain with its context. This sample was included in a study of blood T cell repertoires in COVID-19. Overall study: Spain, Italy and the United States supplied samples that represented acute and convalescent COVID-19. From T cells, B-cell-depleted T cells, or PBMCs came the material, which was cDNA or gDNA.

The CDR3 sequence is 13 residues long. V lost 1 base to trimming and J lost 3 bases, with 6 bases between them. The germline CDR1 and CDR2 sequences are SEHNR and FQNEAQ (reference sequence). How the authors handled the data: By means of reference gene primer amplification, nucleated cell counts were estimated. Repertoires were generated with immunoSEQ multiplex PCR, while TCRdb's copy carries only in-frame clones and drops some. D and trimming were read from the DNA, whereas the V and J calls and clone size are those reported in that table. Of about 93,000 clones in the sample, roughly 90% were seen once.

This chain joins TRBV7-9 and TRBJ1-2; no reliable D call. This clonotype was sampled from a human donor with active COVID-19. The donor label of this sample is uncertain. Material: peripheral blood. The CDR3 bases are TGTGCCAGCAGCTTAGGAGCGTACTATGGCTACACCTTC. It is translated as CASSLGAYYGYTF.